The clone carrying this T cell receptor beta chain turned up a few times. Its specificity is not known. The junction had 8 bases not matched to a gene; V was cut back by 0 bases and J by 8 bases. Looked up from germline, CDR1 is SGHRS and CDR2 is YFSETQ. This CDR3 has 17 residues. This record comes from a study of post-analysis software for immune sequencing data. Study-wide points: Patients had higher frequencies than controls of about 5 TRBV segments, including TRBV5-6, TRBV5-1 and TRBV20-1.

Prepared libraries of TCR beta cDNA carried unique molecular identifiers. Using its own MiXCR run on the PCR reads, TCRdb lists one record per CDR3 protein. The sample gives 700,000 to 900,000 distinct CDR3 sequences, just over 45% of which show up once; 4.9% is in the top ten. The gene calls are TRBV5-1 and TRBJ2-4, with 13 nucleotides matching TRBD2. The specimen was blood. This TCR was sampled from a girl aged 10 to 17 with multiple sclerosis. This CDR3 is CASSLEGLAGRGYIQYF. Here the CDR3 DNA reads TGCGCCAGCAGCTTGGAGGGACTAGCGGGGCGCGGATACATTCAGTACTTC.